A single T cell receptor (beta chain) is shown here with its context. The data stem from a study of cytomegalovirus exposure and HLA in healthy donors. Germline assignment: CDR1 LGHNA and CDR2 YSLEER. The CDR3 spans 16 residues. V was clipped by 1 base and J by 1 base, with 13 bases between them. Profiling relied on immunoSEQ multiplex PCR, and the TCRdb table lists in-frame clones only, not all of them. The data contain tens of thousands of clones, 95% to 98% of them singletons. Sequencing was carried out using PBMCs. This sequence originates from a man younger than 35 in good health and CMV-seronegative. The gene calls are TRBV4-3 and TRBJ2-5; no clear D gene. DNA of the CDR3: TGCGCCAGCAGCCAAGGGTCCCTAGTAGGCCAAGAGACCCAGTACTTC. Encoded protein: CASSQGSLVGQETQYF.